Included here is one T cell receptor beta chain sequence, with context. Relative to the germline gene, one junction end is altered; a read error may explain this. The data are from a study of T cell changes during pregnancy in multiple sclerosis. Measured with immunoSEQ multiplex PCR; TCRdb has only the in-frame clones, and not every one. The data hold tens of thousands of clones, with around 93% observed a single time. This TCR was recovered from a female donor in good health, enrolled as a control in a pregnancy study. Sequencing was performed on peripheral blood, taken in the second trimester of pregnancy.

The CDR3 DNA is TGCGCCAGCAGCCAAGATGGATTGCTAGCGAGCGCCTTC. This translates into CASSQDGLLASAF. This rearrangement joins TRBV4-3 to TRBJ1-2; D unresolved. The CDR3 spans 13 residues. Germline V gives CDR1 LGHNA, CDR2 YSLEER.